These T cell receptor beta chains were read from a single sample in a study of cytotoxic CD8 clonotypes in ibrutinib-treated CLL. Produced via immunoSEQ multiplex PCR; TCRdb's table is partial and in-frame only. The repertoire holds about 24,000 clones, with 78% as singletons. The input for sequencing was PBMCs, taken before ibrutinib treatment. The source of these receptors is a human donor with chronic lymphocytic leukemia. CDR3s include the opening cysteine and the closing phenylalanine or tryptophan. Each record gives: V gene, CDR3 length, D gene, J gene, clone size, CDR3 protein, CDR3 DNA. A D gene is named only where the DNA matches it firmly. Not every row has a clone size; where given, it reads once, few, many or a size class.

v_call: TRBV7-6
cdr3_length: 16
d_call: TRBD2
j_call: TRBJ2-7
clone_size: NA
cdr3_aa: CASSLQMGGFPYEQYF
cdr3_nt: TGTGCCAGCAGTTTGCAAATGGGGGGGTTCCCCTACGAGCAGTACTTC

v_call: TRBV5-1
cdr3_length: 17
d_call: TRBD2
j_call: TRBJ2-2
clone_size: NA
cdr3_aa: CASSLGASGSGTGELFF
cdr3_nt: TGCGCCAGCAGCTTGGGAGCTAGCGGGAGCGGCACCGGGGAGCTGTTTTTT

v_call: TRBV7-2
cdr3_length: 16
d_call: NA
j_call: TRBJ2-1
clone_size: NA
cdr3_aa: CASSTPTGTFNNEQFF
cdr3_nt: TGTGCCAGCAGCACCCCGACCGGGACATTTAACAATGAGCAGTTCTTC

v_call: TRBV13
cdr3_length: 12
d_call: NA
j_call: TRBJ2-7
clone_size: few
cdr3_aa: CASSLVTGEQYF
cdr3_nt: TGTGCCAGCAGCTTAGTTACTGGCGAGCAGTACTTC

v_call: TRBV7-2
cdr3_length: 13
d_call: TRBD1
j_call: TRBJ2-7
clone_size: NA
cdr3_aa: CASTTGQGYEQYF
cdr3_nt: TGTGCCAGCACCACCGGACAGGGGTACGAGCAGTACTTC

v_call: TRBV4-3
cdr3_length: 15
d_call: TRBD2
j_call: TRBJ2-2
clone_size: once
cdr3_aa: CASSQGLLASGELFF
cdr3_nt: TGCGCCAGCAGCCAAGGTCTACTAGCGTCCGGGGAGCTGTTTTTT

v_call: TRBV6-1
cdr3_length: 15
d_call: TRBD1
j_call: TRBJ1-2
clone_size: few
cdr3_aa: CASSEFGDRGRGYTF
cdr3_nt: TGTGCCAGCAGTGAATTCGGGGACAGGGGCAGGGGCTACACCTTC

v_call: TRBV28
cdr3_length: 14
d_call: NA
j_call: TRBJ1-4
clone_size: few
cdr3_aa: CASRGWGANEKLFF
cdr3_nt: TGTGCCAGCAGAGGATGGGGGGCTAATGAAAAACTGTTTTTT

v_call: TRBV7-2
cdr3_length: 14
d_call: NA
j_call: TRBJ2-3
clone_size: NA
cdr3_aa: CASSLVASTDTQYF
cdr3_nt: TGTGCCAGCAGCTTAGTTGCGTCCACAGATACGCAGTATTTT

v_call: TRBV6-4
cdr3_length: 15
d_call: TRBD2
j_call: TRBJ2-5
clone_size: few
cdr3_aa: CASSPSGGTQETQYF
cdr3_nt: TGTGCCAGCAGCCCATCCGGGGGGACCCAAGAGACCCAGTACTTC

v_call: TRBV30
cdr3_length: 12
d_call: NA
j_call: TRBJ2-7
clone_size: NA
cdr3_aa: CAWIPPQSLPYF
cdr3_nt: TGTGCCTGGATACCACCCCAGAGCTTGCCGTACTTC

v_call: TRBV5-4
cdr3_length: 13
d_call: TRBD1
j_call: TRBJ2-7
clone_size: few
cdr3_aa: CASSLETGGEQYF
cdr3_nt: TGTGCCAGCAGCTTGGAGACAGGGGGCGAGCAGTACTTC

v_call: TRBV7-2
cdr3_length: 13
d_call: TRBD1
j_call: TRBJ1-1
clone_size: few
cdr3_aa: CASSQQGATEAFF
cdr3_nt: TGTGCCAGCAGCCAACAGGGGGCCACTGAAGCTTTCTTT

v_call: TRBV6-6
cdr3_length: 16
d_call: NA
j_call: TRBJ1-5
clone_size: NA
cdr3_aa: CASSQQYPGHEQPQHF
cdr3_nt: TGTGCCAGCAGTCAACAATATCCGGGACATGAACAGCCCCAGCATTTT

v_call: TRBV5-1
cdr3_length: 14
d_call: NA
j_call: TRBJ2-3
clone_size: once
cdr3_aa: CASSSMTSTDTQYF
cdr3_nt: TGCGCCAGCAGCTCTATGACTAGCACAGATACGCAGTATTTT

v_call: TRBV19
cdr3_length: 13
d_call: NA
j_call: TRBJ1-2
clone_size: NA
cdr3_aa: CASSIGGQYGYTF
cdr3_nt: TGTGCCAGTAGTATCGGAGGCCAGTATGGCTACACCTTC

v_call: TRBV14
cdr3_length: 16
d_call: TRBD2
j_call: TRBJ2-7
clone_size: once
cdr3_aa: CASSQVELAFTYEQYF
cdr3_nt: TGTGCCAGCAGCCAAGTAGAACTAGCGTTTACCTACGAGCAGTACTTC

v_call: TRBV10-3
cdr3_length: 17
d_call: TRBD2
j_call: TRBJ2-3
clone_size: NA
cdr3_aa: CAISESILAGGEDTQYF
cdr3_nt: TGTGCCATCAGTGAGTCGATTCTAGCGGGAGGGGAGGATACGCAGTATTTT

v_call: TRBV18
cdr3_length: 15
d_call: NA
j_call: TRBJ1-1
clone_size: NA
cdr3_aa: CASSLTVQGRTGAFF
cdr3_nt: TGTGCCAGCTCATTAACGGTACAGGGCAGAACGGGAGCTTTCTTT

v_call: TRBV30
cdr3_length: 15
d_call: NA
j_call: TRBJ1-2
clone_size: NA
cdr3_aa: CAWSLGTLDNYGYTF
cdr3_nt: TGTGCCTGGAGCCTCGGGACACTGGATAACTATGGCTACACCTTC

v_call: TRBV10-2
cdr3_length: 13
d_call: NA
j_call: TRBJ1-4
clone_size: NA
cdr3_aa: CASSGQPNEKLFF
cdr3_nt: TGCGCCAGCAGTGGTCAACCCAATGAAAAACTGTTTTTT

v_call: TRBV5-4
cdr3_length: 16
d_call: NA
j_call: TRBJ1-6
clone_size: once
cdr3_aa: CASSPLDAGWDSPLHF
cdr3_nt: TGTGCCAGCAGCCCCCTTGATGCCGGTTGGGATTCACCCCTCCACTTT

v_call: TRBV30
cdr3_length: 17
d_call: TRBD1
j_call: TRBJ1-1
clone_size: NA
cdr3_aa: CAWSPYAQTGTRTEAFF
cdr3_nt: TGTGCCTGGAGCCCTTATGCCCAGACAGGGACGAGAACTGAAGCTTTCTTT

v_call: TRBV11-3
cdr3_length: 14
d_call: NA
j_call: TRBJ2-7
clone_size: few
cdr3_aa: CASSPRRAPYEQYF
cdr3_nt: TGTGCCAGCAGCCCCCGGCGGGCCCCCTACGAGCAGTACTTC

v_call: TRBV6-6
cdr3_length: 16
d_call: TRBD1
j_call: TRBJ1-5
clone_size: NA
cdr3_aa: CASRPTGGGSNQPQHF
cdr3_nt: TGTGCCAGCAGGCCTACAGGGGGTGGAAGCAATCAGCCCCAGCATTTT

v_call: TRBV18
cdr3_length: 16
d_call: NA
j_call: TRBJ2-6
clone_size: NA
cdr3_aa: CASSQVISAGANVLTF
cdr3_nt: TGTGCCAGCTCACAGGTAATCTCGGCTGGGGCCAACGTCCTGACTTTC

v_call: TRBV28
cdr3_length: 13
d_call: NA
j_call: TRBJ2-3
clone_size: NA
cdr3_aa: CASSPGLTDTQYF
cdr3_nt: TGTGCCAGCAGCCCAGGTCTAACAGATACGCAGTATTTT

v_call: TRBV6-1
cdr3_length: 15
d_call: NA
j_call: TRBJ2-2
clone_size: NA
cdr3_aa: CASSVTGAKTGELFF
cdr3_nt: TGTGCCAGCAGTGTGACTGGGGCAAAGACCGGGGAGCTGTTTTTT

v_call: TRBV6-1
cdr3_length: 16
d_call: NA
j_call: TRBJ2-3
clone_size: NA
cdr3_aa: CASSELRDEITDTQYF
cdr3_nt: TGTGCCAGCAGTGAACTTAGGGACGAAATCACAGATACGCAGTATTTT

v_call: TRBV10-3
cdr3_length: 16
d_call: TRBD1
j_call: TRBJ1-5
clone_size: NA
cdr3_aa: CAISQTAGGGDQPQHF
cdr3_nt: TGTGCCATCAGCCAAACTGCAGGGGGAGGAGATCAGCCCCAGCATTTT

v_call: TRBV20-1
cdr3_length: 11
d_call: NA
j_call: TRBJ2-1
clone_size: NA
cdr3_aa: CSAEGVGEQFF
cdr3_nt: TGCAGTGCCGAGGGCGTCGGGGAGCAGTTCTTC

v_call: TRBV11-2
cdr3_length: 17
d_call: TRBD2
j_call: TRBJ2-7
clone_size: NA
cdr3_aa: CASSYGTSGVSAYEQYF
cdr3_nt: TGTGCCAGCAGCTACGGGACTAGCGGGGTATCAGCCTACGAGCAGTACTTC

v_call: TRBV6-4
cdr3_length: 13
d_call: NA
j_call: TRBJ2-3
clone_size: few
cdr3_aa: CASSYEGTDTQYF
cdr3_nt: TGTGCCAGCAGTTACGAGGGAACAGATACGCAGTATTTT

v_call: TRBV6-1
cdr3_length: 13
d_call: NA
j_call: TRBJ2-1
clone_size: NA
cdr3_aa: CASRSDFYNEQFF
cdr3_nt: TGTGCCAGCAGATCGGACTTCTACAATGAGCAGTTCTTC

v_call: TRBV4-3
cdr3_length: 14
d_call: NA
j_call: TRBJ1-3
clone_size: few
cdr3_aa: CASSQDSNGNTIYF
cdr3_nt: TGCGCCAGCAGCCAAGATTCTAATGGAAACACCATATATTTT

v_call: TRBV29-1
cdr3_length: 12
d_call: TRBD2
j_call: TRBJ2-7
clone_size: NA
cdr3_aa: CSVTSGRVEQYF
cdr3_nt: TGCAGCGTGACTAGCGGGAGGGTCGAGCAGTACTTC

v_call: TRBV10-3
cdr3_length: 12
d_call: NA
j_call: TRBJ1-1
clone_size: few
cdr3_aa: CAIGIQNTEAFF
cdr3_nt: TGTGCCATCGGAATCCAGAACACTGAAGCTTTCTTT

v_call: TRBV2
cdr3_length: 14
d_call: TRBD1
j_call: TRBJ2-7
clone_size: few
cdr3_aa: CASSPDRGTYEQYF
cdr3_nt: TGTGCCAGCAGTCCGGACAGGGGTACGTACGAGCAGTACTTC

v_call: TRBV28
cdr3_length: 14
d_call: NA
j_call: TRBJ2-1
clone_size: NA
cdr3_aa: CASSLYRTVFEQFF
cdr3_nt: TGTGCCAGCAGTTTATATAGGACAGTTTTCGAGCAGTTCTTC

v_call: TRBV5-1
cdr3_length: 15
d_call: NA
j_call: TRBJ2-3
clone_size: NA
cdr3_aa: CASSANVPSTDTQYF
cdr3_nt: TGCGCCAGCAGCGCTAACGTGCCGAGCACAGATACGCAGTATTTT

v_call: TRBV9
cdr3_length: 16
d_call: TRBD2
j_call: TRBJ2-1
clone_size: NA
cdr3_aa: CASSVGVGLAGGLPFF
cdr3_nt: TGTGCCAGCAGCGTAGGTGTAGGACTAGCGGGAGGCTTGCCGTTCTTC

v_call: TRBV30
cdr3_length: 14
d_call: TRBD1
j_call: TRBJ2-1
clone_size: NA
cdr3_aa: CAWSARGLYNEQFF
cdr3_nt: TGTGCCTGGAGTGCCAGGGGGCTCTACAATGAGCAGTTCTTC

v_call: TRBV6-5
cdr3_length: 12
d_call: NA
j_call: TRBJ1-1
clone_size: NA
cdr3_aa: CATLGVNTEAFF
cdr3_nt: TGTGCGACACTGGGGGTGAACACTGAAGCTTTCTTT

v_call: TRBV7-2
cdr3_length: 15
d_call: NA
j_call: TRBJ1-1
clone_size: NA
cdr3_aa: CASSLRSLANTEAFF
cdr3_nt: TGTGCCAGCAGCTTACGTTCATTGGCGAACACTGAAGCTTTCTTT

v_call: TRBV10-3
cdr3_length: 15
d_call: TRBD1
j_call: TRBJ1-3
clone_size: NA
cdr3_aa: CAISGPGQGTNTIYF
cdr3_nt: TGTGCCATCAGTGGACCGGGACAGGGGACGAACACCATATATTTT

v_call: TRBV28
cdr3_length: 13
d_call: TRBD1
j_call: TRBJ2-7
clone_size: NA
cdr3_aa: CASSFDRAYEQYF
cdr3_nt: TGTGCCAGCAGTTTTGACAGGGCCTACGAGCAGTACTTC

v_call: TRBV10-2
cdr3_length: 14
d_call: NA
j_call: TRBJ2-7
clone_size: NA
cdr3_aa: CASSVGEGAYEQYF
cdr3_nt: TGCGCCAGCAGTGTAGGGGAGGGGGCGTACGAGCAGTACTTC

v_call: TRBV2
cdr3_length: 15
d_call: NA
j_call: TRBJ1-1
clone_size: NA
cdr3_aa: CASRPRAGSTTEAFF
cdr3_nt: TGTGCCAGCAGACCCCGGGCAGGGAGTACCACTGAAGCTTTCTTT

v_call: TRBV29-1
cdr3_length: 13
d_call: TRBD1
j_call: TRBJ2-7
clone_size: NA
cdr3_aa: CSVGQGSSYEQYF
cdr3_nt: TGCAGCGTGGGACAGGGGAGCTCCTACGAGCAGTACTTC

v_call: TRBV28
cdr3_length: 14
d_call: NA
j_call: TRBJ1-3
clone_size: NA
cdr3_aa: CASRSGGSGNTIYF
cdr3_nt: TGTGCCAGCAGGTCTGGGGGGTCTGGAAACACCATATATTTT

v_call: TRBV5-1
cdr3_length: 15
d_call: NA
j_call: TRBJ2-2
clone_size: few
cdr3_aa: CASSLGGSATGELFF
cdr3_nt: TGCGCCAGCAGCTTGGGTGGGAGTGCCACCGGGGAGCTGTTTTTT

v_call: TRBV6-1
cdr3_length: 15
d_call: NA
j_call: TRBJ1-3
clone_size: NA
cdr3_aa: CASIPVAGIGNTIYF
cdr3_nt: TGTGCCAGCATCCCAGTTGCGGGGATTGGAAACACCATATATTTT

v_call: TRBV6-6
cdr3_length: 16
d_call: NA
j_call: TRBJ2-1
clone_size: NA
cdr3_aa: CASSPRGGLSYNEQFF
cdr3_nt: TGTGCCAGCAGTCCACGTGGAGGCCTCTCCTACAATGAGCAGTTCTTC